This TCR beta chain originates from a study of vaccination effects on CD4 cells after COVID-19. Regarding the study as a whole: Healthy vaccine recipients' vaccine-induced clones were almost all SARS-CoV-2 mono-reactive. Early post-infection timepoints were missing from the study, which also had few convalescent patients. Clones induced by infection and by vaccine showed marked clonal contraction late after vaccination.

Expansion with viral peptide pools was applied to antigen-specific CD4+ T cells by the ViraFEST assay prior to sequencing. Culture proceeded for 10 days, and CD4+ T cells were then isolated. The healthy vaccine recipients, who had no prior SARS-CoV-2 infection, showed negative nucleocapsid antibodies. IL-2 medium took the place of half the medium on both days 3 and 7. Notes on this clone: No antigen is known for it.

V shed 7 bases and J 6 bases; nucleotides not matched to a gene: 5. The CDR3 consists of 13 residues. Germline loops: CDR1 LNHDA, CDR2 SQIVND (reference sequence). Profiled with immunoSEQ multiplex PCR; TCRdb holds only in-frame clones, not every one. Of tens of thousands of clones listed, roughly 74% are singletons. The source of this sequence is a human donor who received a COVID-19 vaccine. This chain links TRBV19 with TRBJ2-1; 8 bases line up with TRBD2. The starting material was CD4+ T cells from PBMCs cultured with HCoV-NL63 spike peptides, obtained before COVID-19 vaccination. The CDR3 sequence: CASIPRGGNEQFF. In nucleotides, the CDR3 is TGTGCCAGTATCCCCCGGGGGGGCAATGAGCAGTTCTTC.